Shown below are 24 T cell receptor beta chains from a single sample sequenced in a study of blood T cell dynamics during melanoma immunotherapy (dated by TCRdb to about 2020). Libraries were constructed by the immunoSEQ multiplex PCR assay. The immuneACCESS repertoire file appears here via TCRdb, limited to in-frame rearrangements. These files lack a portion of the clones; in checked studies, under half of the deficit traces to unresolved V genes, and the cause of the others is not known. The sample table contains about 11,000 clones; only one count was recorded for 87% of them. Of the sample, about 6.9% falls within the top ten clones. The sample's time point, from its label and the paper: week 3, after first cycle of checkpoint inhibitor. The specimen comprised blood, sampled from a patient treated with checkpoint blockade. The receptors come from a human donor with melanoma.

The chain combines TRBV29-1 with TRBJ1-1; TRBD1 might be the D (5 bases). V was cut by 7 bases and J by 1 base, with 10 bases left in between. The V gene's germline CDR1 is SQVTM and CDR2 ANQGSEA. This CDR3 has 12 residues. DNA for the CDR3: TGCAGCGGCGGAACAGGGAACACTGAAGCTTTCTTT. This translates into CSGGTGNTEAFF.

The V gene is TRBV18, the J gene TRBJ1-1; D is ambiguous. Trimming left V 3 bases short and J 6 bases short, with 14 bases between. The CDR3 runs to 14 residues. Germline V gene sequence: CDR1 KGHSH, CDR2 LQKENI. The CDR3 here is CASSPSRIEAEAFF. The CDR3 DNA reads TGTGCCAGCTCACCTTCCAGGATTGAGGCTGAAGCTTTCTTT.

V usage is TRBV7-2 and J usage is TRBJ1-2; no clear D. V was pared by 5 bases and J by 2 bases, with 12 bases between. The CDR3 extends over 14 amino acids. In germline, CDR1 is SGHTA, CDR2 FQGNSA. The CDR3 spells CASSLDRSNYGYTF. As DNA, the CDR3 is TGTGCCAGCAGCCTTGACCGATCCAACTATGGCTACACCTTC.

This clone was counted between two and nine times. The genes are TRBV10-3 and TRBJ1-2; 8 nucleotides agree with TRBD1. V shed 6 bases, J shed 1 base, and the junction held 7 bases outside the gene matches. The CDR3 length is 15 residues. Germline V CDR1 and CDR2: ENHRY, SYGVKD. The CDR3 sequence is CAIRPGQVVNYGYTF. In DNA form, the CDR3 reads TGTGCCATCAGACCGGGACAGGTTGTTAACTATGGCTACACCTTC.

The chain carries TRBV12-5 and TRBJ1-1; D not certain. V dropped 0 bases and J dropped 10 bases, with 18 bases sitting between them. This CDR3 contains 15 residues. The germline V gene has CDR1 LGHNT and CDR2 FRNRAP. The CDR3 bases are TGTGCTAGTGGTTTGGTAAACGACCCCCGGGGAAGAGCTTTCTTT. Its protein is CASGLVNDPRGRAFF.

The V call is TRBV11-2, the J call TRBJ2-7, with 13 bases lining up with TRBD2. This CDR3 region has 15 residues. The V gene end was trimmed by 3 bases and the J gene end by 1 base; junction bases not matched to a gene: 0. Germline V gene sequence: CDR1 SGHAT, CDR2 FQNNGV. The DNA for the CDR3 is TGTGCCAGCAGCTTGACTAGCGGGGGGTCCTACGAGCAGTACTTC. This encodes CASSLTSGGSYEQYF.

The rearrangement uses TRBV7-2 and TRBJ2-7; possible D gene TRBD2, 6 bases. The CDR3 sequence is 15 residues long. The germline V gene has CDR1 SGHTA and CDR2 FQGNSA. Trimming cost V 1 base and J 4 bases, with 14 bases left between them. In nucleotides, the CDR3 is TGTGCCAGCAGCTTAGTGGTAGGACTACAATACGAGCAGTACTTC. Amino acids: CASSLVVGLQYEQYF.

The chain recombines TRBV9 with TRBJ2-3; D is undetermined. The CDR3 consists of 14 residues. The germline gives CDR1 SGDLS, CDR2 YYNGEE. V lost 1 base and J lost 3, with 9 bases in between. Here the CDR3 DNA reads TGTGCCAGCAGCGTAAGTCAAAGGACAGATACGCAGTATTTT. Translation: CASSVSQRTDTQYF.

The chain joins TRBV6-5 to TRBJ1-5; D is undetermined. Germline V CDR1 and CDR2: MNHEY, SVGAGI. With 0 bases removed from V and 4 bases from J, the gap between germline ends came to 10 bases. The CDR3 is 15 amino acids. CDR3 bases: TGTGCCAGCAGTTACTCCCTGGGTGGGAATCAGCCCCAGCATTTT. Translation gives CASSYSLGGNQPQHF.

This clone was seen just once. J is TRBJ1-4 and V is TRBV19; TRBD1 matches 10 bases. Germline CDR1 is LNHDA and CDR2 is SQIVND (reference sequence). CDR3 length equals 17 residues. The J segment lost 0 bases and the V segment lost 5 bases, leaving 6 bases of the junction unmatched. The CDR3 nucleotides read TGTGCCAGTAGTCCCCGGGACAGGGGTGCAACTAATGAAAAACTGTTTTTT. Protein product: CASSPRDRGATNEKLFF.

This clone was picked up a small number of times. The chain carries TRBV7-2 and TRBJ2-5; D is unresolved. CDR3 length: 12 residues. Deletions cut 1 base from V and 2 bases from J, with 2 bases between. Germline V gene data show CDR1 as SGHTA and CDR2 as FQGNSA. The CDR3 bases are TGTGCCAGCAGCTTAGTGCAAGAGACCCAGTACTTC. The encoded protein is CASSLVQETQYF. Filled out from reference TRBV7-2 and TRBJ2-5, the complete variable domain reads GAGVSQSPSNKVTEKGKDVELRCDPISGHTALYWYRQSLGQGLEFLIYFQGNSAPDKSGLPSDRFSAERTGGSVSTLTIQRTQQEDSAVYLCASSLVQETQYFGPGTRLLVL.

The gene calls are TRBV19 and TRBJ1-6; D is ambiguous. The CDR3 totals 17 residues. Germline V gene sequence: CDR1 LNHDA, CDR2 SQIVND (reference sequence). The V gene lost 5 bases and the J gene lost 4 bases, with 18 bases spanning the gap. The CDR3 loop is CASSPTTGILYNSPLHF. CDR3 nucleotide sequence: TGTGCCAGTAGTCCCACTACGGGGATTTTATATAATTCACCCCTCCACTTT.

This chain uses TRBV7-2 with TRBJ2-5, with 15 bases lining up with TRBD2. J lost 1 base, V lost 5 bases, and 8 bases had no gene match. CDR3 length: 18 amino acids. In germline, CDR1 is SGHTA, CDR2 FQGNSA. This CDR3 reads CASSKGLAGGLGQETQYF. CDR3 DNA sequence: TGTGCCAGCAGCAAAGGACTAGCGGGGGGGCTGGGCCAAGAGACCCAGTACTTC.

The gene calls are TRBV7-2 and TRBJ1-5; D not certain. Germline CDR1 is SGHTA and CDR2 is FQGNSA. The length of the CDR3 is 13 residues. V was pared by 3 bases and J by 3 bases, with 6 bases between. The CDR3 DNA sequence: TGTGCCAGCAGCTTGGGCAACAATCAGCCCCAGCATTTT. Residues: CASSLGNNQPQHF.

This chain's CDR3 is CASSQEGIAGGITNEQFF. In nucleotides, the CDR3 is TGCGCCAGCAGCCAAGAAGGTATAGCGGGGGGCATTACCAATGAGCAGTTCTTC. This rearrangement joins TRBV4-3 to TRBJ2-1; 10 bases are shared with TRBD2. CDR1 and CDR2 from the germline V gene are LGHNA and YSLEER. The CDR3 runs 18 residues. J lost 6 bases, V lost 0 bases, and 11 bases had no gene match.

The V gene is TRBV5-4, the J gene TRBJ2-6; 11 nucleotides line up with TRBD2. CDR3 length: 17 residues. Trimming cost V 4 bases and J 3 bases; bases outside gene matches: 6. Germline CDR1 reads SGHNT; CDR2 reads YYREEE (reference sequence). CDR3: CASSGSGGAFGANVLTF. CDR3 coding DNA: TGTGCCAGCAGCGGTAGCGGGGGGGCCTTTGGGGCCAACGTCCTGACTTTC.

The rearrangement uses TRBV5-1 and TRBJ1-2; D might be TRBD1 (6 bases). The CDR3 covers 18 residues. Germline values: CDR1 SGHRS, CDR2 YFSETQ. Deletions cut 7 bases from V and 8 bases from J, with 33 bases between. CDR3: CASAATGGGPRGEKGYTF. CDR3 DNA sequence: TGCGCCAGCGCCGCCACCGGCGGGGGCCCCCGGGGCGAGAAAGGCTACACCTTC.

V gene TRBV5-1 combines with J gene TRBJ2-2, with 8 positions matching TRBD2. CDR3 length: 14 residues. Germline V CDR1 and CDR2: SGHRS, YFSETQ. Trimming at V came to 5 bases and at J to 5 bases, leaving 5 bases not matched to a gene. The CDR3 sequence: CASSLAGPTGELFF. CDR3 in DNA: TGCGCCAGCAGTTTAGCGGGGCCAACCGGGGAGCTGTTTTTT. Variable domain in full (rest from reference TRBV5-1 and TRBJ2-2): KAGVTQTPRYLIKTRGQQVTLSCSPISGHRSVSWYQQTPGQGLQFLFEYFSETQRNKGNFPGRFSGRQFSNSRSEMNVSTLELGDSALYLCASSLAGPTGELFFGEGSRLTVL.

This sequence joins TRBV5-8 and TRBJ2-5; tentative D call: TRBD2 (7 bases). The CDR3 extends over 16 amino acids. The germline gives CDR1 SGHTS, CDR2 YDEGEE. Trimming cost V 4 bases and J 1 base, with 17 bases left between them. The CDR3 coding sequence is TGTGCCAGCAGCCGGGGCGGGGGCCCTTCCCAAGAGACCCAGTACTTC. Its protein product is CASSRGGGPSQETQYF.

Here the CDR3 DNA reads TGTGCCAGTAGTACCCAGGGGGCTGGAGATACGCAGTATTTT. As protein: CASSTQGAGDTQYF. The V and J genes are TRBV19 and TRBJ2-3, with 8 bases aligning to TRBD1. The CDR3 has 14 residues. Trimming took 4 bases from V and 5 from J; bases not matched to a gene: 5. CDR1 is LNHDA and CDR2 is SQIVND in the germline V gene (reference sequence).

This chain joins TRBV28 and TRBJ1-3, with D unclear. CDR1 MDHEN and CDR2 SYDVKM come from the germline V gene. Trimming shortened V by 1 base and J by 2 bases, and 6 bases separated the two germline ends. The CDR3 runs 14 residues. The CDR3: CASSLSGAGNTIYF. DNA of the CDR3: TGTGCCAGCAGTTTATCTGGGGCTGGAAACACCATATATTTT. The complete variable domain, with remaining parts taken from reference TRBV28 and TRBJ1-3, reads DVKVTQSSRYLVKRTGEKVFLECVQDMDHENMFWYRQDPGLGLRLIYFSYDVKMKEKGDIPEGYSVSREKKERFSLILESASTNQTSMYLCASSLSGAGNTIYFGEGSWLTVV.

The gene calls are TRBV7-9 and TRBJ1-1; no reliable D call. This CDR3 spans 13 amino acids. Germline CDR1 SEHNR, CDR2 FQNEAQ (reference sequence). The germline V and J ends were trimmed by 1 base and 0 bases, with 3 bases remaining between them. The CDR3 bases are TGTGCCAGCAGCTTAGACATGAACACTGAAGCTTTCTTT. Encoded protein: CASSLDMNTEAFF.

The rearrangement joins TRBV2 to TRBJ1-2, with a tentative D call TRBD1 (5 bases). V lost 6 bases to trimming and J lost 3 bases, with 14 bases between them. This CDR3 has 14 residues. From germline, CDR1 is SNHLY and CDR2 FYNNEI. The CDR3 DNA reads TGTGCCAGCAGGCAGGGAGGAGGGTACTATGGCTACACCTTC. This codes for CASRQGGGYYGYTF.

CDR3 nucleotide sequence: TGTGCCAGCAGCCCCCAACTAGCCGGGGGGCCAGGAGATACGCAGTATTTT. The encoded protein is CASSPQLAGGPGDTQYF. The rearrangement joins TRBV7-2 to TRBJ2-3, with D possibly matching TRBD2 (7 bases). There are 17 residues in the CDR3. The germline V and J ends were trimmed by 5 bases and 5 bases, with 23 bases remaining between them. From germline, CDR1 is SGHTA and CDR2 FQGNSA.